A selection of T cell receptor beta chains follows, all from one sample in a study of CD8 T cells in ankylosing spondylitis. Using its own MiXCR run on the 5' RACE reads, TCRdb lists one record per CDR3 protein. The sample contains under 130,000 distinct CDR3 sequences, approximately 25% of which appear only once. Sequenced: synovial fluid, either unsorted or a sorted T cell fraction (not recorded which). The source of these receptors is a male donor with ankylosing spondylitis. The CDR3 runs from the conserved cysteine through the conserved F or W. D genes are given only for firm matches. Size tells how often a clone was seen (once, few, many) or the class of an expanded clone, and some rows leave it out.

J: TRBJ1-2; D: .; V: TRBV29-1; size: many; DNA: TGCAGCGTGCCCGGGGGAGGGGGTACAGGCTACACCTTC; CDR3: CSVPGGGGTGYTF
J: TRBJ2-1; D: .; V: TRBV7-2; size: .; DNA: TGTGCCAGCAGCTTAGCGGCTACCTTGAGCTATGAGCAGTTCTTC; CDR3: CASSLAATLSYEQFF
J: TRBJ2-1; D: TRBD2; V: TRBV4-1; size: few; DNA: TGCGCCAGCAGCCAGGAAGTAGCGGGATTTGACAATGAGCAGTTCTTC; CDR3: CASSQEVAGFDNEQFF
J: TRBJ2-3; D: .; V: TRBV20-1; size: .; DNA: TGCAGTGCATCAGCAGATACGCAGTATTTT; CDR3: CSASADTQYF
J: TRBJ2-3; D: TRBD2; V: TRBV20-1; size: .; DNA: TGCAGTGCTAGAGGCCTAGCGGTTACAGATACGCAGTATTTT; CDR3: CSARGLAVTDTQYF
J: TRBJ1-1; D: .; V: TRBV3-1; size: few; DNA: TGTGCCAGCAGCCCCGGGGCGGACACTGAAGCTTTCTTT; CDR3: CASSPGADTEAFF
J: TRBJ2-7; D: .; V: TRBV6-1; size: few; DNA: TGTGCCAGCAGTGGAGGCGGTGGTAGCGTCTCCTACGAGCAGTACTTC; CDR3: CASSGGGGSVSYEQYF
J: TRBJ1-1; D: .; V: TRBV11-2; size: few; DNA: TGTGCCAGCGAAAGGGGACTGGCGAACACTGAAGCTTTCTTT; CDR3: CASERGLANTEAFF
J: TRBJ1-4; D: .; V: TRBV5-1; size: few; DNA: TGCGCCAGCAGCTTAGGTCACGGGAGCGAAAAACTGTTTTTT; CDR3: CASSLGHGSEKLFF
J: TRBJ2-3; D: TRBD2; V: TRBV29-1; size: few; DNA: TGCAGCGGGGGGTTGACTAGCGGGGGAGATACGCAGTATTTT; CDR3: CSGGLTSGGDTQYF
J: TRBJ2-2; D: TRBD2; V: TRBV2; size: few; DNA: TGTGCCAGCAGTGAACCGGGACTAGCGAACACCGGGGAGCTGTTTTTT; CDR3: CASSEPGLANTGELFF
J: TRBJ1-1; D: .; V: TRBV6-1; size: few; DNA: TGTGCCAGCAGTGAAGGGGAGGTGAGCACTGAAGCTTTCTTT; CDR3: CASSEGEVSTEAFF
J: TRBJ2-5; D: .; V: TRBV2; size: .; DNA: TGTGCCAGCAGTGAAGGCCTGGGACAAGAGACCCAGTACTTC; CDR3: CASSEGLGQETQYF
J: TRBJ2-1; D: .; V: TRBV21-1; size: few; DNA: TGTGCCAGCAGCAACGGGCCGACTAGCGGAGACAATGAGCAGTTCTTC; CDR3: CASSNGPTSGDNEQFF
J: TRBJ1-2; D: .; V: TRBV16; size: .; DNA: TGTGCCAGCAGCCCTAGTACAGGAGAAAACTATGGCTACACCTTC; CDR3: CASSPSTGENYGYTF
J: TRBJ2-6; D: .; V: TRBV5-1; size: .; DNA: TGCGCCAGCAGCTTGATGGCACCAGCTGGGGCCAACGTCCTGACTTTC; CDR3: CASSLMAPAGANVLTF
J: TRBJ2-3; D: .; V: TRBV30; size: .; DNA: TGTGCCTGGCGCTTAATCGCAGATACGCAGTATTTT; CDR3: CAWRLIADTQYF
J: TRBJ2-1; D: .; V: TRBV9; size: few; DNA: TGTGCCAGCAGCATCAGGGACTCCTACAATGAGCAGTTCTTC; CDR3: CASSIRDSYNEQFF
J: TRBJ1-1; D: .; V: TRBV7-9; size: few; DNA: TGTGCCATCCTCCTCTACAAGGACAACCTAGAAGCTTTCTTT; CDR3: CAILLYKDNLEAFF
J: TRBJ1-6; D: .; V: TRBV20-1; size: few; DNA: TGCAGTGCTAGAGATCAGAGCTCCTATAATTCACCCCTCCACTTT; CDR3: CSARDQSSYNSPLHF
J: TRBJ1-2; D: .; V: TRBV20-1; size: .; DNA: TGCAGTGCTAGAGATCGCGCGGCGGGGCTGAATTTTGGTGACGATGGCTACACCTTC; CDR3: CSARDRAAGLNFGDDGYTF
J: TRBJ2-1; D: TRBD2; V: TRBV20-1; size: many; DNA: TGCAGTGCTAGTCCGGGACTAGGCTCGGATCGGGGGCTGTTCTTC; CDR3: CSASPGLGSDRGLFF
J: TRBJ2-1; D: TRBD2; V: TRBV20-1; size: few; DNA: TGCAGTGCCCACGGGACTAGCGGGAGGTCAGTAGAGCAGTTCTTC; CDR3: CSAHGTSGRSVEQFF
J: TRBJ1-3; D: .; V: TRBV7-9; size: many; DNA: TGTGCCAGCAGCCAACTCAGTACAGTCTCTGGAAACACCATATATTTT; CDR3: CASSQLSTVSGNTIYF
J: TRBJ1-2; D: .; V: TRBV12-3/TRBV12-4; size: .; DNA: TGTGCCAGCAGTTTTCAGGGCCCCGACTATGGCTACACCTTC; CDR3: CASSFQGPDYGYTF
J: TRBJ1-1; D: TRBD1; V: TRBV24-1; size: many; DNA: TGTGCCACCAGTGATTGGGACAGGGGGGCAGCTTTCTTT; CDR3: CATSDWDRGAAFF
J: TRBJ1-6; D: TRBD1; V: TRBV20-1; size: .; DNA: TGCAGTGCCTCGGGACAGCCGGGTTCACCCCTCCACTTT; CDR3: CSASGQPGSPLHF
J: TRBJ2-5; D: .; V: TRBV11-2; size: few; DNA: TGTGCCAGCAGCTTTCCGGGGGCGGGGGAGACCCAGTACTTC; CDR3: CASSFPGAGETQYF
J: TRBJ2-3; D: TRBD2; V: TRBV3-1; size: few; DNA: TGTGCCAGCACCCAGCGGGAGAGCGCAGATACGCAGTATTTT; CDR3: CASTQRESADTQYF
J: TRBJ2-7; D: .; V: TRBV7-9; size: .; DNA: TGTGCCAGCAGCCTCAGCGGGTCCGGGAGCTTCGAGCAGTACTTC; CDR3: CASSLSGSGSFEQYF
J: TRBJ2-1; D: .; V: TRBV11-2; size: .; DNA: TGTGCCAGCAGCCCCTCCGGGGGGCATGAGCAGTTCTTC; CDR3: CASSPSGGHEQFF
J: TRBJ2-3; D: TRBD2; V: TRBV12-3/TRBV12-4; size: .; DNA: TGTGCCAGCAGTTTCCCTAGCGGCCGCACAGATACGCAGTATTTT; CDR3: CASSFPSGRTDTQYF
J: TRBJ2-3; D: .; V: TRBV11-2; size: .; DNA: TGTGCCAGCAGCCGCCTTGGAGATGGCACAGATACGCAGTATTTT; CDR3: CASSRLGDGTDTQYF
J: TRBJ2-1; D: TRBD2; V: TRBV20-1; size: .; DNA: TGCAGTGCTAGAGGGGAACGGGAGGACAATGAGCAGTTCTTC; CDR3: CSARGEREDNEQFF
J: TRBJ2-3; D: TRBD2; V: TRBV4-2; size: many; DNA: TGTGCCAGCAGCCAAGCGACTAGCGGGAGGTCAAGCACAGATACGCAGTATTTT; CDR3: CASSQATSGRSSTDTQYF
J: TRBJ2-1; D: .; V: TRBV5-1; size: few; DNA: TGTGCCAGCAGTTTTCAGGGGTCCTACAATGAGCAGTTCTTC; CDR3: CASSFQGSYNEQFF
J: TRBJ2-1; D: TRBD2; V: TRBV24-1; size: many; DNA: TGTGCCACCAGTGATCCCGCCGGGACTAGCGGAGGTGAGCAGTTCTTC; CDR3: CATSDPAGTSGGEQFF
J: TRBJ2-5; D: TRBD1; V: TRBV24-1; size: .; DNA: TGTGCCACCAGTGACTCACAGGGGACCCAAGAGACCCAGTACTTC; CDR3: CATSDSQGTQETQYF
J: TRBJ2-2; D: .; V: TRBV12-5; size: .; DNA: TGTGCTAGTGGTTTGGTACCTGGTGGTGGGAGTGGCACCGGGGAGCTGTTTTTT; CDR3: CASGLVPGGGSGTGELFF
J: TRBJ2-1; D: .; V: TRBV5-4; size: .; DNA: TGTGCCAGCACCAGAAGGGGTCAGGATGAGCAGTTCTTC; CDR3: CASTRRGQDEQFF
J: TRBJ1-1; D: .; V: TRBV7-9; size: few; DNA: TGTGCCAGCAGCTTACAATCGAACACTGAAGCTTTCTTT; CDR3: CASSLQSNTEAFF
J: TRBJ1-2; D: .; V: TRBV3-1; size: few; DNA: TGTGCCAGCAGCCACTCGGGGGGCGGATATGGCTACACCTTC; CDR3: CASSHSGGGYGYTF
J: TRBJ2-1; D: .; V: TRBV6-1; size: .; DNA: TGTGCCAGCAGTGAAGGGACGGCAACTGAGCAGTTCTTC; CDR3: CASSEGTATEQFF